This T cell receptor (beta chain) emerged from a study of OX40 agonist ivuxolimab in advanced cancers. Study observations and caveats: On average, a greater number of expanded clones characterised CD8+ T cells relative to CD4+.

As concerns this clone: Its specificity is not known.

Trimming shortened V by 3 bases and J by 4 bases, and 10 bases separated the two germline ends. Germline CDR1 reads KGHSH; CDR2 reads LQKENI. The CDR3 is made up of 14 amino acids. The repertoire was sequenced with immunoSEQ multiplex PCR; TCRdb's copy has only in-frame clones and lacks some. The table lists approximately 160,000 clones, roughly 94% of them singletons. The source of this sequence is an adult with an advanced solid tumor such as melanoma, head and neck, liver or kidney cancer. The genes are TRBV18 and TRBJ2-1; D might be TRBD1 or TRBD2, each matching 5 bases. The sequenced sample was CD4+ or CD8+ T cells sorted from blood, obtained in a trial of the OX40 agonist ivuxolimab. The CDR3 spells CASSPRDGYNEQFF. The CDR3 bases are TGTGCCAGCTCACCCCGGGACGGATACAATGAGCAGTTCTTC.